The rows below give T cell receptor beta chains drawn from one sample of a study of Graves' ophthalmopathy and Graves' hyperthyroidism. A single record per CDR3 protein comes from TCRdb applying MiXCR to the multiplex PCR reads. This table holds under 350,000 distinct CDR3 sequences, about 17% found once. Sequenced input: peripheral blood. Receptors were obtained from an adult man with Graves' ophthalmopathy. Each CDR3 is given with its conserved first and last residue.

TRBV20-1,CSAIREGAETQYF
TRBV28,CASTHYSGANVLTF
TRBV6-1,CASSVLKGNYGYTF
TRBV18,CASSASGDGEQYF
TRBV7-9,CASSFLPTGTTLGYTF
TRBV29-1,CSVEGEGRQGWNSPLHF
TRBV7-9,CASSFLQATRGTQYF
TRBV7-9,CASSLWVSNTGELFF
TRBV19,CASTGLADQETQYF
TRBV7-2,CASSRLAGGLAKNIQYF
TRBV3-1,CASSQFGETQYF
TRBV15,CATSRAQGGKPQLF
TRBV6-5,CASSYSIRQGNQPQHF
TRBV6-5,CASTPTQTGELFF
TRBV28,CASSGQGTGVVSWETQYF
TRBV20-1,CSARDHRDRQETQYF
TRBV20-1,CGWWAGRETFF
TRBV30,CAWSVTVDQPQHF
TRBV10-3,CAIMSRDFSYEQYF
TRBV5-1,CASSTGQGRETQYF
TRBV20-1,CSARDQGMNTEAFF
TRBV6-1,CASSAPASTEAFF
TRBV19,CASSRTSGISYEQYF
TRBV18,CASSPPLAGAQETQYF
TRBV7-2,CASSSQNNQPQHF
TRBV27,CASGLVRGGSPYGYTF
TRBV20-1,CSAGKDATGNTIYF
TRBV30,CAWSTVYNSPLHF
TRBV7-9,CASSESTGIYEQYF
TRBV24-1,CATSDPDRDTSYNEQFF
TRBV11-2,CASSLRGPSGNTIYF
TRBV25-1,CATEGWGEYGYTF
TRBV6-1,CASSEIPGQLNEQYF
TRBV30,CACRPPGYYGYTF
TRBV29-1,CSAVGTGTIYEQYF
TRBV6-1,CASSDRGLFNSPLHF
TRBV9,CASSAHQLATANTGELFF
TRBV6-5,CASSANSGTREEQYF